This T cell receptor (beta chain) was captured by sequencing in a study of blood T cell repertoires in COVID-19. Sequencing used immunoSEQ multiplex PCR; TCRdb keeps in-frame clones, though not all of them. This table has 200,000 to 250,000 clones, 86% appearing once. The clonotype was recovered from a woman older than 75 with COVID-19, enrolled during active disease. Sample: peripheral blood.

CDR3 in amino acids: CASSAQGAGGLETQYF. The CDR3 nucleotides are TGTGCCAGCAGCGCTCAGGGGGCGGGGGGGCTGGAGACCCAGTACTTC. The chain links TRBV7-2 to TRBJ2-5, with D perhaps TRBD2 (9 bases). The CDR3 has 16 residues. CDR1 is SGHTA, CDR2 FQGNSA, per germline. Trimming left V 5 bases short and J 5 bases short, with 21 bases between.